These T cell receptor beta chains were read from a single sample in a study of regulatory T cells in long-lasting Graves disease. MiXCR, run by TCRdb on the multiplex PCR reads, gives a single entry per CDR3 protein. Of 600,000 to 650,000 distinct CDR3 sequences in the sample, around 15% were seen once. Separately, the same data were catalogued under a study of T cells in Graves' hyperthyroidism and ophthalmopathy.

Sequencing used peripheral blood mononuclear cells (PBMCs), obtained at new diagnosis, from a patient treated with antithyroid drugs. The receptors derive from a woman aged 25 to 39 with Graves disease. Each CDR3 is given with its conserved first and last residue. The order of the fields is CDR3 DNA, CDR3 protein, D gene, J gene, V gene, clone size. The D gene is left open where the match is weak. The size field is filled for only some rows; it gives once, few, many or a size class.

TGTGCCAGCAGCTTAGAAGTGCGGGGTAGCTCCTACAATGAGCAGTTCTTC	CASSLEVRGSSYNEQFF	.	TRBJ2-1	TRBV7-8	.
TGTGCCAGCAGCCCAGGGCGGTGGGACACTGAAGCTTTCTTT	CASSPGRWDTEAFF	.	TRBJ1-1	TRBV7-3	.
TGTGTCAGTAGCGCGGGACTAGCGGGAGAGGGCGAGCAGTACTTC	CVSSAGLAGEGEQYF	TRBD2	TRBJ2-7	TRBV19	.
TGTGCCAGCTCACGACTAGCGGGGGAACTACAAGAGACCCAGTACTTC	CASSRLAGELQETQYF	TRBD2	TRBJ2-5	TRBV2	.
TGCAGTGCTAGCAAAACGGCGGCAGATACGCAGTATTTT	CSASKTAADTQYF	.	TRBJ2-3	TRBV20-1	many
TGTGCCAGTAGTATGTGGGGACAGGGGATCTATAACACTGAAGCTTTCTTT	CASSMWGQGIYNTEAFF	TRBD1	TRBJ1-1	TRBV19	few
TGTGCCAGCAGCTTACGGACGGGAGGGCCATCAGATACGCAGTATTTT	CASSLRTGGPSDTQYF	TRBD2	TRBJ2-3	TRBV7-2	many
TGCGCCAGCAGCTTGGTGGGCATCGGACAATCAGGAAACACCATATATTTT	CASSLVGIGQSGNTIYF	.	TRBJ1-3	TRBV5-1	.
TGTGCCAGCAGCCTATTAGCAAGTACGCAGTATTTT	CASSLLASTQYF	.	TRBJ2-3	TRBV28	many
TGCAGTTCGCCCCCAGAAGGACTAGCTTACAATGAGCAGTTCTTC	CSSPPEGLAYNEQFF	TRBD2	TRBJ2-1	TRBV20-1	many
TGTGCCAGCAGTTTAAGGCAGTCGGTAGGAGAGACCCAGTACTTC	CASSLRQSVGETQYF	.	TRBJ2-5	TRBV12-3/TRBV12-4	few
TGCGCCAGCAGCTTCTACCGGACACAGAGTGAAGCTTTCTTT	CASSFYRTQSEAFF	.	TRBJ1-1	TRBV5-1	few
TGCAGTGCTAGCACAACAGCTAACTATGGCTACACCTTC	CSASTTANYGYTF	.	TRBJ1-2	TRBV20-1	.
TGCGCCAGCAGCCAAGAACCTGGAGAGATTAGCAATCAGCCCCAGCATTTT	CASSQEPGEISNQPQHF	.	TRBJ1-5	TRBV4-1	few
TGTGCCAGCAGTGAACGTGGAAATCAGCCCCAGCATTTT	CASSERGNQPQHF	.	TRBJ1-5	TRBV6-4	many
TGCGCCAGCAGCCAAGTAGGCCATGAGGCGATGTTCGAGCAGTTCTTC	CASSQVGHEAMFEQFF	.	TRBJ2-1	TRBV4-1	.
TGTGCCACCCGACAGGGGGGAGATACGCAGTATTTT	CATRQGGDTQYF	TRBD1	TRBJ2-3	TRBV10-3	few
TGTGCCAGCAGCCTCCCCAGGGGGGAGCGAAAAGGAAACACCATATATTTT	CASSLPRGERKGNTIYF	TRBD1	TRBJ1-3	TRBV7-9	.
TGCGCCAGCAGCTTTACGGGGATGAACACTGAAGCTTTCTTT	CASSFTGMNTEAFF	.	TRBJ1-1	TRBV5-1	many
TGTGCCAGCACTGCACTTCGGGGACAGGGGTTTTATGGCTACACCTTC	CASTALRGQGFYGYTF	TRBD1	TRBJ1-2	TRBV12-3/TRBV12-4	many
TGTGCCAGCAGTGGACAGGGTACGAACTACGAGCAGTACTTC	CASSGQGTNYEQYF	TRBD1	TRBJ2-7	TRBV12-3/TRBV12-4	.
TGCGCCAGCAGCCAAGTTGCGGCTAGCGGGAGTGGGAATACGCAGTATTTT	CASSQVAASGSGNTQYF	TRBD2	TRBJ2-3	TRBV2	few
TGCAGTGCTTCCCGTGCACAGGGTAGTGAGCAGTTCTTC	CSASRAQGSEQFF	.	TRBJ2-1	TRBV20-1	many
TGTGCCAGCAGTTTTCGAGGGGTAGTAAGCGGCACTGAAGCTTTCTTT	CASSFRGVVSGTEAFF	.	TRBJ1-1	TRBV6-5	many
TGTGCCAGCAGTTTATTCTCGGGGGGCGTGGAGGCTTTCTTT	CASSLFSGGVEAFF	.	TRBJ1-1	TRBV27	many
TGTGCCAGCATCACAGACAGGGGCGCGTACGAGCAGTACTTC	CASITDRGAYEQYF	TRBD1	TRBJ2-7	TRBV2	.
TGTGCCAGCAGTTTATTCGAACGGAAAAATCAGCCCCAGCATTTT	CASSLFERKNQPQHF	.	TRBJ1-5	TRBV28	.
TGTGCCAGCAGTGATAAGACAGGGGGGGATAGAAATCAGCCCCAGCATTTT	CASSDKTGGDRNQPQHF	TRBD1	TRBJ1-5	TRBV6-1	many
TGTGCCTGGAGTGGGGATAGCTCCTACAATGAGCAGTTCTTC	CAWSGDSSYNEQFF	.	TRBJ2-1	TRBV30	.
TGCAGTGCTGGACAGGGAATCAACGAGCAGTACTTC	CSAGQGINEQYF	TRBD1	TRBJ2-7	TRBV20-1	few
TGTGCCAGCAGCCTGCCCCAGGGACTAGCGGGAGGTCCCCGCTCCTACAATGAGCAGTTCTTC	CASSLPQGLAGGPRSYNEQFF	TRBD2	TRBJ2-1	TRBV7-6	few
TGTGCCTGGAGTGTAGGTACAGAGTCGGATCAGCCCCAGCATTTT	CAWSVGTESDQPQHF	.	TRBJ1-5	TRBV30	few
TGTGCCAGCTTCGACGGTGGCTCTGGGGCCAACGTCCTGACTTTC	CASFDGGSGANVLTF	.	TRBJ2-6	TRBV19	many
TGCGCCAGCAGACTGGGACAACCCTCCTACGAGCAGTACTTC	CASRLGQPSYEQYF	.	TRBJ2-7	TRBV5-1	many
TGCAGTGCTGAGGATCCCCGGGACGTCCAAGAGACCCAGTACTTC	CSAEDPRDVQETQYF	.	TRBJ2-5	TRBV20-1	many
TGCAGTGCAAGGCGACTAGCGGGAGAGGGTTTAGCCAAAAACATTCAGTACTTC	CSARRLAGEGLAKNIQYF	TRBD2	TRBJ2-4	TRBV20-1	.
TGTGCCAGCAGTTTTTGGCAGGAAGGTAATAATGAGCAGTTCTTC	CASSFWQEGNNEQFF	.	TRBJ2-1	TRBV12-3/TRBV12-4	many
TGTGCCAGCAGCTTGCGAGACAGGGTCACCTATGGCTACACCTTC	CASSLRDRVTYGYTF	TRBD1	TRBJ1-2	TRBV5-6	few
TGTGCCAGCAGCCGAGATTCTGTGGCGGACGAGCAGTACTTC	CASSRDSVADEQYF	.	TRBJ2-7	TRBV9	.
TGTGCCACCAGTGGTCGTTCTAGCGGGAGAACGGCAGATACGCAGTATTTT	CATSGRSSGRTADTQYF	TRBD2	TRBJ2-3	TRBV24-1	.
TGTGCCAGCAGTTTACAGACCCACGGCTACACCTTC	CASSLQTHGYTF	.	TRBJ1-2	TRBV28	many
TGCAGTCCAGTCTACAATGAGCAGTTCTTC	CSPVYNEQFF	.	TRBJ2-1	TRBV20-1	many
TGTGCCAACAGGAAACCTCCGGGGACAGGGGAGAGTAGCGAGCAGTACTTC	CANRKPPGTGESSEQYF	TRBD1	TRBJ2-7	TRBV28	few
TGTGCCAGCTCCCGAAGGGAGGGCGCAAAGTGGAACACTGAAGCTTTCTTT	CASSRREGAKWNTEAFF	.	TRBJ1-1	TRBV2	.
TGTGCCAGCTGCAAGGGGCCTTCCTATAATTCACCCCTCCACTTT	CASCKGPSYNSPLHF	.	TRBJ1-6	TRBV6-1	few
TGTGCCACCTCCTACCGGACCGGGGAGCTGTTTTTT	CATSYRTGELFF	.	TRBJ2-2	TRBV19	few
TGTGCCAGCAGCCAAGAGGCGGGAGCCGAGCAGTTCTTC	CASSQEAGAEQFF	TRBD2	TRBJ2-1	TRBV3-1	many
TGCAGTGCTAGTCCTCTAGCCCACTCGTCGAATGAGCAGTTCTTC	CSASPLAHSSNEQFF	.	TRBJ2-1	TRBV20-1	.
TGCAGTGCTCTGAGACAGGAAAGCTATGGCTACACCTTC	CSALRQESYGYTF	.	TRBJ1-2	TRBV20-1	.
TGTGCCAGCAGCTCCGGGACAGGACTCTATGGCTACACCTTC	CASSSGTGLYGYTF	TRBD1	TRBJ1-2	TRBV7-2	many
TGTGCCAGCAGCGTAGCTGATTGGGGAGATACGCAGTATTTT	CASSVADWGDTQYF	.	TRBJ2-3	TRBV9	few
TGTGCCAGCAGAGGACGTTACAAGGCGGGAGGGGAAGATACGCAGTATTTT	CASRGRYKAGGEDTQYF	TRBD2	TRBJ2-3	TRBV11-2	many
TGCAGTGCTAGAGATCAATGGGGGCCCACCGAAAAACTGTTTTTT	CSARDQWGPTEKLFF	.	TRBJ1-4	TRBV20-1	few
TGCAGCGTTGAAAGTAGGGCGGTGGACTATGGCTACACCTTC	CSVESRAVDYGYTF	.	TRBJ1-2	TRBV29-1	many
TGTGCCAGCACGCACACTAGCGGGAGGCCGAAATTGGGGGAGACCCAGTACTTC	CASTHTSGRPKLGETQYF	TRBD2	TRBJ2-5	TRBV7-2	.
TGTGCCAGCAGACCCCTGGGTCTATCCTATAATTCACCCCTCCACTTT	CASRPLGLSYNSPLHF	.	TRBJ1-6	TRBV27	many
TGTGCCAGCAGCTTCGGAGGGAGGGAGCAGTACTTC	CASSFGGREQYF	.	TRBJ2-7	TRBV5-6	few